The T cell receptor (beta chain) described here comes from a study of blood T cell repertoires in COVID-19. Study context: Italy, Spain and the United States were the sources of the convalescent and acute COVID-19 samples. PBMCs, B-cell-depleted T cells, or T cells provided the cDNA or gDNA that made up the material.

Original data processing: Reference gene primer amplification gave nucleated cell count estimates. The data were produced by immunoSEQ multiplex PCR, yet TCRdb's version contains in-frame clones alone and is incomplete. For V, J and clone size, that table is used; D and trimming come from the DNA. The sample has over 150,000 clones, around 80% seen once; the top ten hold less than 20%. Looked up from germline, CDR1 is SGHVS and CDR2 is FQNEAQ. With 3 bases removed from V and 0 bases from J, the gap between germline ends came to 15 bases. CDR3 size: 17 residues. Sequencing was carried out using peripheral blood. This chain links TRBV7-8 with TRBJ1-5; D is possibly TRBD1 (6 bases). The receptor's source is a woman in her 70s who had recovered from COVID-19. The CDR3 DNA sequence: TGTGCCAGCAGCTTTGGGAGGGGGGACTATAGCAATCAGCCCCAGCATTTT. It yields the protein CASSFGRGDYSNQPQHF.